Listed here are 29 T cell receptor beta chains from one sample, sequenced in a study of blood T cell repertoires in COVID-19. Method: immunoSEQ multiplex PCR; TCRdb's copy keeps in-frame clones and lacks some. The sample has 14,000 or so clones, 80% seen once. Source material: peripheral blood. The receptors here all came from a human donor in a cohort sampled during active COVID-19.

The rearrangement links TRBV30 to TRBJ2-7, with a possible D match to TRBD2 (8 bases). The germline V gene encodes CDR1 GTSNPN and CDR2 SVGIG (reference sequence). CDR3 length: 14 residues. Trimming removed 3 bases from V and 3 bases from J, with 15 bases in between. As DNA, the CDR3 is TGTGCCTGGAGCGGGGGGGCAGGGGGCTACGAGCAGTACTTC. Translation gives CAWSGGAGGYEQYF.

J is TRBJ2-7 and V is TRBV19; TRBD1 is a possible D gene (6 bases). This CDR3 is 13 amino acids long. Per germline, CDR1 LNHDA and CDR2 SQIVND (reference sequence). V lost 6 bases to trimming and J lost 3 bases, with 12 bases between them. The CDR3 sequence is CASSGTPNYEQYF. CDR3 nucleotides: TGTGCCAGTAGCGGGACACCCAACTACGAGCAGTACTTC.

DNA for the CDR3: TGTGCCAGCAGTCCATTCCTAGTTAAAAGCACAGATACGCAGTATTTT. It translates to CASSPFLVKSTDTQYF. The chain combines TRBV7-8 with TRBJ2-3, with D hard to call. CDR1 is SGHVS, CDR2 FQNEAQ, per germline. This CDR3 region has 16 residues. V lost 6 bases and J lost 0, with 16 bases in between.

V is TRBV4-3 and J is TRBJ2-5, with 10 bases aligning to TRBD2. The CDR3 is made up of 17 amino acids. Losses at the gene ends were 4 bases for V and 5 bases for J; bases not matched to a gene: 13. Germline CDR1 LGHNA, CDR2 YSLEER. The CDR3 loop is CASSPLALAGAGETQYF. The DNA of the CDR3 is TGCGCCAGCAGCCCATTGGCCCTAGCGGGAGCCGGGGAGACCCAGTACTTC.

The V call is TRBV7-6, the J call TRBJ2-5, with D hard to call. Germline V gives CDR1 SGHVS, CDR2 FNYEAQ. The CDR3 runs 13 residues. Trimming pared 6 bases from V and 0 bases from J, leaving 8 bases between. The CDR3: CASSRVYQETQYF. In nucleotides, the CDR3 is TGTGCCAGCAGTCGAGTGTACCAAGAGACCCAGTACTTC.

This rearrangement joins TRBV5-4 to TRBJ1-2; D is ambiguous. Germline CDR1 SGHNT, CDR2 YYREEE (reference sequence). Trimming removed 4 bases from V and 3 bases from J, with 13 bases in between. CDR3 length: 14 amino acids. The CDR3 here is CASSRDRAYYGYTF. DNA of the CDR3: TGTGCCAGCAGCCGGGATCGGGCCTACTATGGCTACACCTTC.

This chain uses TRBV6-2 or TRBV6-3 with TRBJ1-5; tentatively, D is TRBD1 (6 bases). V was shortened by 5 bases and J by 3 bases, with 17 bases between the two germline ends. This CDR3 has 16 residues. The germline V gene encodes CDR1 MNHEY and CDR2 SVGEGT. The CDR3 DNA reads TGTGCCAGCAGTCGGCCCACGGCAGGGGTCAATCAGCCCCAGCATTTT. Protein sequence: CASSRPTAGVNQPQHF.

The chain is built from TRBV6-2 or TRBV6-3 and TRBJ2-7, with 7 bases that match TRBD2. The V gene's germline CDR1 is MNHEY and CDR2 SVGEGT. The CDR3 totals 14 residues. Trimming cost V 6 bases and J 0 bases; bases outside gene matches: 5. CDR3 amino acids: CASSRAGRSYEQYF. The DNA for the CDR3 is TGTGCCAGCAGCCGAGCGGGGCGCTCCTACGAGCAGTACTTC.

This chain joins TRBV4-3 and TRBJ2-7; no clear D. V dropped 0 bases and J dropped 3 bases, with 9 bases sitting between them. The germline V gene encodes CDR1 LGHNA and CDR2 YSLEER. This CDR3 comprises 14 residues. The DNA of the CDR3 is TGCGCCAGCAGCCAAGACCCACGCGGCTACGAGCAGTACTTC. Translating gives CASSQDPRGYEQYF.

The chain links TRBV10-3 to TRBJ1-4, with D uncertain. Germline lookup yields CDR1 ENHRY and CDR2 SYGVKD. CDR3 length equals 14 residues. V lost 3 bases to trimming and J lost 8 bases, with 13 bases between them. DNA of the CDR3: TGTGCCATCAGTGAACTGATCGGAGGCGAAAAACTGTTTTTT. Translation: CAISELIGGEKLFF.

The chain recombines TRBV6-2 or TRBV6-3 with TRBJ2-6, with 7 bases identical to TRBD2. The CDR3 covers 17 residues. J lost 0 bases, V lost 6 bases, and 8 bases had no gene match. Germline V CDR1 and CDR2: MNHEY, SVGEGT. As DNA, the CDR3 is TGTGCCAGCAGCGACTGGGAGGGGCGCTCTGGGGCCAACGTCCTGACTTTC. Its translation: CASSDWEGRSGANVLTF.

CDR3 coding DNA: TGTGCCAGCAGCCAAGATCAGGTTTCAGATACGCAGTATTTT. Translating gives CASSQDQVSDTQYF. The rearrangement joins TRBV3-1 (or the pseudogene TRBV3-2) to TRBJ2-3; the D is unclear. Trimming shortened V by 0 bases and J by 4 bases, and 8 bases separated the two germline ends. Germline V gene lookup returns CDR1 LGHDT and CDR2 YNNKEL (reference sequence). CDR3 length: 14 amino acids.

The CDR3 bases are TGTGCCAGCTCACTAAGGGACAGGGAGCAGCAGTACTTC. Translated: CASSLRDREQQYF. The V call is TRBV18, the J call TRBJ2-7; 9 bases fit TRBD1. The CDR3 runs to 13 residues. The V and J ends lost 4 bases and 8 bases, in that order; junction bases with no gene match: 6. The germline CDR1 and CDR2 sequences are KGHSH and LQKENI.

The chain uses TRBV19 and TRBJ2-3; TRBD2 might be the D (7 bases). In germline, CDR1 is LNHDA, CDR2 SQIVND (reference sequence). The ends were cut back, 7 bases at V and 4 bases at J, with 21 bases in the middle. The CDR3 extends over 16 amino acids. CDR3 coding DNA: TGTGCCAGTACGAGGGGCAAAGCGGGGACACCAGATACGCAGTATTTT. As protein: CASTRGKAGTPDTQYF.

The genes are TRBV5-4 and TRBJ2-5, with a possible D match to TRBD1 (6 bases). Trimming removed 2 bases at V and 0 bases at J, with 11 bases between. The CDR3 has 15 residues. CDR1 is SGHNT, CDR2 YYREEE, per germline (reference sequence). CDR3 amino acids: CASSFDRRYQETQYF. The CDR3 DNA reads as TGTGCCAGCAGCTTTGACAGGCGGTACCAAGAGACCCAGTACTTC. Full variable domain (remainder filled in from reference TRBV5-4 and TRBJ2-5): ETGVTQSPTHLIKTRGQQVTLRCSSQSGHNTVSWYQQALGQGPQFIFQYYREEENGRGNFPPRFSGLQFPNYSSELNVNALELDDSALYLCASSFDRRYQETQYFGPGTRLLVL.

The chain combines TRBV7-2 with TRBJ2-2; D might be TRBD2 (5 bases). The length of the CDR3 is 14 residues. V was cut by 0 bases and J by 5 bases, with 7 bases left in between. Germline V gene sequence: CDR1 SGHTA, CDR2 FQGNSA. CDR3 amino acids: CASSLARGTGELFF. The CDR3, as DNA: TGTGCCAGCAGCTTAGCCCGGGGTACCGGGGAGCTGTTTTTT.

The V gene is TRBV6-5, the J gene TRBJ1-2; D remains ambiguous. Germline CDR1 is MNHEY and CDR2 is SVGAGI. V lost 0 bases and J 2 bases, leaving 7 bases between the germline ends. This CDR3 spans 14 amino acids. For the CDR3, the DNA is TGTGCCAGCAGTTACTCTAGAGGGAACTATGGCTACACCTTC. Residues: CASSYSRGNYGYTF.

This clone was detected a few times. The V and J genes are TRBV6-2 or TRBV6-3 and TRBJ1-2; tentatively, D is TRBD1 (5 bases). V dropped 5 bases and J dropped 10 bases, with 17 bases sitting between them. The CDR3 is 13 amino acids. From germline, CDR1 is MNHEY and CDR2 SVGEGT. The CDR3 loop reads CASSAQGRTDYTF. Here the CDR3 DNA reads TGTGCCAGCAGTGCCCAGGGCAGGACCGACTACACCTTC.

The V call is TRBV29-1, the J call TRBJ2-3; D call uncertain. V was clipped by 0 bases and J by 2 bases, with 3 bases between them. The V gene's germline CDR1 is SQVTM and CDR2 ANQGSEA. The CDR3 length is 12 residues. Written as DNA, the CDR3 is TGCAGCGTTGAAGATCACACAGATACGCAGTATTTT. It yields the protein CSVEDHTDTQYF.

This chain joins TRBV4-3 and TRBJ2-7; D call uncertain. The V end was cut by 0 bases, the J end by 3 bases, with 12 bases between. CDR1 LGHNA and CDR2 YSLEER come from the germline V gene. CDR3 length: 15 amino acids. The CDR3 loop reads CASSQEGQVLYEQYF. In nucleotides, the CDR3 is TGCGCCAGCAGCCAAGAGGGCCAGGTACTCTACGAGCAGTACTTC.

The chain joins TRBV28 to TRBJ2-7, with 7 bases that match TRBD1. CDR3 length: 11 amino acids. Germline lookup yields CDR1 MDHEN and CDR2 SYDVKM. After removal of 3 bases from V and 9 bases from J, the junction contained 2 bases not matched to a gene. The CDR3 region is CASSLGQPQYF. The CDR3 DNA reads TGTGCCAGCAGTTTGGGACAGCCGCAGTACTTC.

The chain combines TRBV6-2 or TRBV6-3 with TRBJ2-7; 12 positions agree with TRBD2. Germline V gene data show CDR1 as MNHEY and CDR2 as SVGEGT. The CDR3 consists of 17 residues. Trimming cost V 6 bases and J 6 bases; bases outside gene matches: 15. In nucleotides, the CDR3 is TGTGCCAGCAGCCCTACACCAAGACTAGCGGGAGCGGGCGAGCAGTACTTC. The encoded protein is CASSPTPRLAGAGEQYF.

This rearrangement joins TRBV3-1 (or the pseudogene TRBV3-2) to TRBJ2-2; perhaps TRBD1 as D (6 bases). Trimming removed 2 bases from V and 1 base from J, with 11 bases in between. Per the germline V gene, CDR1 is LGHDT and CDR2 is YNNKEL (reference sequence). This CDR3 is 16 amino acids long. CDR3 in DNA: TGTGCCAGCAGCCAAAGGAAACAGGGGAACACCGGGGAGCTGTTTTTT. Amino acids: CASSQRKQGNTGELFF.

This chain links TRBV6-2 or TRBV6-3 with TRBJ1-2; tentatively, D is TRBD1 (6 bases). There are 16 residues in the CDR3. CDR1 MNHEY and CDR2 SVGEGT come from the germline V gene. The V and J ends lost 5 bases and 3 bases respectively, with 19 bases between them. Here the CDR3 reads CASSTTPTGYYYGYTF. The CDR3 nucleotides read TGTGCCAGCAGTACCACGCCTACAGGGTATTACTATGGCTACACCTTC.

The chain joins TRBV9 to TRBJ2-5; the match to TRBD2 covers 7 bases. The CDR3 runs 15 residues. Germline V gene data show CDR1 as SGDLS and CDR2 as YYNGEE. The trim removed 4 bases at V and 4 bases at J, leaving 10 bases unmatched. The chain's CDR3 is CASSPPWGEGETQYF. The DNA for the CDR3 is TGTGCCAGCAGCCCACCCTGGGGGGAGGGAGAGACCCAGTACTTC.

The genes are TRBV28 and TRBJ1-2; TRBD1 aligns across 8 bases. Germline V gives CDR1 MDHEN, CDR2 SYDVKM. The V gene end was trimmed by 8 bases and the J gene end by 5 bases; junction bases not matched to a gene: 13. This CDR3 has 15 amino acids. The CDR3 reads CASGYMQGAGYGYTF. The CDR3 DNA reads as TGTGCCAGCGGCTACATGCAGGGGGCCGGATATGGCTACACCTTC.

The J gene is TRBJ2-4, the V gene TRBV6-2 or TRBV6-3, with 14 positions matching TRBD2. Germline V gene sequence: CDR1 MNHEY, CDR2 SVGEGT. V gave up 6 bases and J gave up 1 base; unmatched junction bases: 11. The CDR3 has 19 residues. The CDR3 DNA reads as TGTGCCAGCAGCTCCGGGACTAGCGGGAGTATAGCGGCCAAAAACATTCAGTACTTC. As protein: CASSSGTSGSIAAKNIQYF.

This chain uses TRBV27 with TRBJ2-1; 9 nucleotides align to TRBD1. This CDR3 spans 14 amino acids. Germline assignment: CDR1 MNHEY and CDR2 SMNVEV (reference sequence). The junction had 9 bases not matched to a gene; V was cut back by 6 bases and J by 9 bases. The CDR3 sequence: CASSPGQGTGEQFF. CDR3 nucleotides: TGTGCCAGCAGCCCCGGACAGGGGACGGGTGAGCAGTTCTTC.

The chain joins TRBV5-4 to TRBJ2-5, with 7 bases lining up with TRBD1. Germline CDR1 and CDR2: SGHNT and YYREEE (reference sequence). The CDR3 totals 14 residues. Unmatched junction bases numbered 4, after V lost 3 bases and J lost 2 bases. The CDR3 bases are TGTGCCAGCAGCTCGGGACAGTGGCAAGAGACCCAGTACTTC. Translating gives CASSSGQWQETQYF.